The 2 T cell receptor beta chains in this list originate from one sample, sequenced in a study of PD-L1 blockade in urothelial cancer. This table comes from immunoSEQ multiplex PCR, and its TCRdb copy is limited to in-frame clones, with some not included. The table shows under 55,000 clones, with around 82% occurring only once. Sequenced here: PBMCs, sampled around atezolizumab (anti-PD-L1) treatment. All receptors come from a man aged 40-50 years with urothelial cancer.

This clone occurred a few times. This sequence joins TRBV29-1 and TRBJ1-3; 7 nucleotides align to TRBD1. The germline V gene has CDR1 SQVTM and CDR2 ANQGSEA. This CDR3 has 11 residues. J was trimmed by 8 bases and V by 3 bases; bases with no gene match: 1. CDR3 protein: CSVDRGDTIYF. The CDR3 region has the DNA TGCAGCGTTGACAGGGGGGACACCATATATTTT.

This chain links TRBV2 with TRBJ2-7; D uncertain. Germline CDR1 is SNHLY and CDR2 is FYNNEI. Trimming cost V 2 bases and J 6 bases, with 8 bases left between them. The CDR3 has 12 amino acids. The CDR3 region has the DNA TGTGCCAGCAGTGAACGCAGAGGCGAGCAGTACTTC. It translates to CASSERRGEQYF.